One sample yielded the 14 T cell receptor beta chains listed below, sequenced in a study of blood T cell repertoires in COVID-19. The table came from immunoSEQ multiplex PCR; TCRdb's copy has only in-frame clones and leaves some out. This table holds 250,000 to 300,000 clones, about 89% found once. The sequenced sample consisted of PBMCs or T cells enriched from blood (not recorded which). The receptors were sampled from a man aged 40-50 years who had recovered from COVID-19.

Points on this clone: An end of the junction does not agree with germline; a read error may underlie this. This chain joins TRBV7-2 and TRBJ2-7; 7 nucleotides match TRBD2. The germline V gene encodes CDR1 SGHTA and CDR2 FQGNSA. The CDR3 runs 16 residues. The CDR3 region is CASRPPLAGPSSEQYF. The CDR3 DNA reads TGTGCCAGCCGACCTCCATTAGCGGGCCCATCCTCCGAGCAGTACTTC.

The chain combines TRBV27 with TRBJ1-1; 9 nucleotides agree with TRBD1. The CDR3 runs 16 residues. Trimming cost V 3 bases and J 2 bases; bases outside gene matches: 7. Germline values: CDR1 MNHEY, CDR2 SMNVEV (reference sequence). The CDR3 nucleotides are TGTGCCAGCAGTTTTTCCGGGACAGGGTCTAACACTGAAGCTTTCTTT. It yields the protein CASSFSGTGSNTEAFF.

V and J are TRBV10-3 and TRBJ2-1; D may be TRBD1 (5 bases). CDR3 length: 12 residues. Germline values: CDR1 ENHRY, CDR2 SYGVKD. V lost 4 bases and J 8 bases, leaving 9 bases between the germline ends. The CDR3 region is CAISALGDEQFF. The CDR3 DNA sequence: TGTGCCATCAGTGCCCTAGGGGATGAGCAGTTCTTC.

The chain couples TRBV6-5 to TRBJ2-4; D call uncertain. V was shortened by 9 bases and J by 1 base, with 10 bases between the two germline ends. The CDR3 length is 13 residues. Germline V gene sequence: CDR1 MNHEY, CDR2 SVGAGI. The CDR3 loop reads CASISHAKNIQYF. The CDR3 DNA sequence: TGTGCCAGTATCAGTCACGCCAAAAACATTCAGTACTTC.

The chain links TRBV23-1 to TRBJ1-2; TRBD1 matches 7 bases. TRBV23-1 is designated an ORF whose function remains uncertain. V was pared by 6 bases and J by 6 bases, with 13 bases of the junction left unmatched. The CDR3 is made up of 15 amino acids. CDR3: CASRPTGNYGDGYTF. Written as DNA, the CDR3 is TGCGCCAGCAGACCGACAGGGAATTATGGTGATGGCTACACCTTC.

The rearrangement uses TRBV28 and TRBJ1-2; 9 nucleotides match TRBD1. The junction had 7 bases not matched to a gene; V was cut back by 2 bases and J by 6 bases. Germline V gene lookup returns CDR1 MDHEN and CDR2 SYDVKM. The CDR3 contains 15 residues. CDR3 in amino acids: CASSLRGTGINGYTF. The CDR3 region has the DNA TGTGCCAGCAGTTTACGCGGGACAGGGATAAATGGCTACACCTTC.

V is TRBV24-1 and J is TRBJ2-2; D may be TRBD2 (6 bases). CDR3 length equals 11 residues. V was trimmed by 9 bases and J by 6 bases, leaving 7 bases between them. Germline CDR1 reads KGHDR; CDR2 reads SFDVKD. The CDR3 coding sequence is TGTGCCACCGGGGGGTCCGGGGAGCTGTTTTTT. Encoded protein: CATGGSGELFF.

The chain combines TRBV5-1 with TRBJ2-1, with 8 bases fitting TRBD1. This CDR3 is built from 17 residues. Germline CDR1 and CDR2: SGHRS and YFSETQ. The V segment lost 0 bases and the J segment 7 bases; nucleotides outside the gene matches: 12. In DNA form, the CDR3 reads TGCGCCAGCAGCTTGGTAGGTGCAGGGGGCTTGTGGAATGAGCAGTTCTTC. It translates to CASSLVGAGGLWNEQFF.

The rearrangement uses TRBV13 and TRBJ2-7; TRBD2 matches 14 bases. J lost 5 bases, V lost 1 base, and 7 bases had no gene match. The CDR3 extends over 17 amino acids. Germline lookup yields CDR1 PRHDT and CDR2 FYEKMQ (reference sequence). The CDR3 DNA is TGTGCCAGCAGCTTAGCCGGGACTAGCGGGAGTATCGACGAGCAGTACTTC. It is translated as CASSLAGTSGSIDEQYF.

V and J are TRBV7-8 and TRBJ1-5; no definite D call. This CDR3 spans 18 amino acids. In germline, CDR1 is SGHVS, CDR2 FQNEAQ. The V end lost 7 bases, the J end lost 0 bases, and 22 bases lay between the germline ends. The CDR3 DNA follows: TGTGCCAGCACCCTGGGGAGTTTACGGACCTATAGCAATCAGCCCCAGCATTTT. Translation gives CASTLGSLRTYSNQPQHF.

The chain uses TRBV11-2 and TRBJ2-1; 11 positions agree with TRBD2. V lost 5 bases and J lost 5; bases outside the gene matches: 8. The CDR3 runs to 16 residues. Germline CDR1 reads SGHAT; CDR2 reads FQNNGV. The CDR3 loop is CASSLGTSGRHNEQFF. Here the CDR3 DNA reads TGTGCCAGCAGCCTCGGGACTAGCGGTCGACACAATGAGCAGTTCTTC. The entire variable domain, with the rest obtained from reference TRBV11-2 and TRBJ2-1, is as follows: EAGVAQSPRYKIIEKRQSVAFWCNPISGHATLYWYQQILGQGPKLLIQFQNNGVVDDSQLPKDRFSAERLKGVDSTLKIQPAKLEDSAVYLCASSLGTSGRHNEQFFGPGTRLTVL.

V is TRBV20-1 and J is TRBJ1-4, with unresolved D. In germline, CDR1 is DFQATT, CDR2 SNEGSKA (reference sequence). CDR3 size: 11 residues. The germline V and J ends were trimmed by 6 bases and 6 bases, with 8 bases remaining between them. Written as DNA, the CDR3 is TGCAGTGCAAGACATCATGAAAAACTGTTTTTT. It codes for CSARHHEKLFF.

The V call is TRBV4-1, the J call TRBJ2-1, with D possibly matching TRBD1 (5 bases). CDR3 length: 18 residues. The germline CDR1 and CDR2 sequences are MGHRA and YSYEKL. V shed 0 bases and J shed 6 bases, with 21 bases lying between them. CDR3 region: CASSQDLMGLVTINEQFF. The DNA for the CDR3 is TGCGCCAGCAGCCAAGATCTGATGGGGCTCGTCACAATCAATGAGCAGTTCTTC.

The chain uses TRBV7-9 and TRBJ2-1; D not resolved. Germline loops: CDR1 SEHNR, CDR2 FQNEAQ (reference sequence). The CDR3 extends over 12 amino acids. Deletions cut 2 bases from V and 8 bases from J, with 7 bases between. This CDR3 is CASSLMSDEQFF. Here the CDR3 DNA reads TGTGCCAGCAGCTTAATGAGTGATGAGCAGTTCTTC.